This TCR beta chain was recorded in a study of blood T cell repertoires in COVID-19 (TCRdb year 2020). Describing the broader study: Collaborator samples came from the United States, Italy and Spain and covered acute and convalescent phases of COVID-19. A freely available public database, intended as a resource for researchers studying the immune response to SARS-CoV-2, is where the repertoires were released. The samples were drawn from two sources: the first 160 participants of the ongoing ImmuneRACE study, and about 1,300 subjects contributed by 6 global collaborators. Where available, HLA class I and class II types were obtained from metadata supplied by the sample provider rather than from assay-based typing. Sample metadata almost always included a de-identified subject ID, COVID-19 status, age in years and sex. The material from the prospective study consisted of cDNA or gDNA derived from T cells, B-cell-depleted T cells, or PBMCs. Subjects who had been exposed to COVID-19, were actively infected with it, or had recovered from it provided the deeply sampled blood TCRbeta repertoires that made up the dataset. Beyond this particular receptor, the publication reports: How much clinical and demographic metadata was included differed by source and by participant, and the metadata was provided uncurated.

Sequences MNHEY (CDR1) and SVGEGT (CDR2) are obtained from the germline V gene. For this chain, trimming is 5 bases at the V end and 9 bases at the J end, and the number of junction bases without a gene match is 8. The cysteine opens and the phenylalanine closes a CDR3 of 14 amino acids. Only the CDR3 DNA stays, 42 bases, in frame from base 1. In the case of this clone: Its antigen remains undetermined. The input lacks base qualities; no much larger clone sits a single base away.

Collaborating institutions collected whole blood in K2EDTA tubes following their own protocols. For TCRbeta analysis, collaborator samples were shipped as frozen whole blood, as isolated PBMCs, or as DNA extracted from either sample type. TCRbeta CDR3 regions were amplified from genomic DNA using the immunoSEQ Assay, a bias-controlled multiplex PCR. On the study's bioinformatics: Nucleated cell counts per sample were estimated from amplification of reference gene primers within the assay. Sequence reads were collapsed and filtered to measure the absolute abundance of every unique TCRbeta CDR3 rearrangement. For each sample, productive Simpson clonality was calculated as the square root of Simpson's diversity index across productive rearrangements. The table was pulled from immuneACCESS by TCRdb, which kept in-frame rearrangements only. Such tables lose some clones; where checked, under half of the loss comes from unresolved V genes, and the rest has no known cause. That table gives V, J and clone size, and the DNA gave D and trimming. Here the sample has some 160,000 clones; roughly 77% occur a single time. The ten top clones hold about 6.8% of the sample.

Here the chain combines TRBV6-2 or TRBV6-3 and TRBJ2-1, and TRBD1 aligns with 9 junction nucleotides. The source of this sequence is a man in his 70s with active or convalescent COVID-19. Sequencing was performed on peripheral blood. CDR3 region: CASSPDRGSGEQFF. The nucleotide sequence is given as TGTGCCAGCAGTCCAGACAGGGGGAGCGGTGAGCAGTTCTTC.